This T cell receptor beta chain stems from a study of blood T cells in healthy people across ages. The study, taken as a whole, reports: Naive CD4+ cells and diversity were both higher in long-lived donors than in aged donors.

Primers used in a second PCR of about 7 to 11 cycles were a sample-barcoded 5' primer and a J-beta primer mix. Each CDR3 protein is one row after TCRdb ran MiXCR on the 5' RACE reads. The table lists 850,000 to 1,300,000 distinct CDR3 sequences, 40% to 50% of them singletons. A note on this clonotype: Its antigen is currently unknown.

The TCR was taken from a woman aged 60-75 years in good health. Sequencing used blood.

The CDR3 region has the DNA TGTGCCAGCAGCCAAGAGGCAGTAACCTACGAGCAGTACTTC. This codes for CASSQEAVTYEQYF. This rearrangement joins TRBV3-1 to TRBJ2-7, with D uncertain. The germline gives CDR1 LGHDT, CDR2 YNNKEL (reference sequence). Trimming stripped 0 bases from V and 2 bases from J, with 8 bases between. The CDR3 covers 14 residues.